Each of the 18 T cell receptor beta chains below was sequenced from the same sample in a study of OX40 agonist ivuxolimab in advanced cancers. Generated by immunoSEQ multiplex PCR, the TCRdb table keeps only in-frame clones and is missing some. The sample holds 50,000 to 70,000 clones, around 88% seen once. The material was CD4+ or CD8+ T cells sorted from blood, obtained in a trial of the OX40 agonist ivuxolimab. Receptor source: an adult with an advanced solid tumor such as melanoma, head and neck, liver or kidney cancer.

This clone has only one observation. V usage is TRBV11-2 and J usage is TRBJ1-1, with D hard to call. Germline CDR1 is SGHAT and CDR2 is FQNNGV. The CDR3 is 13 amino acids. V shed 2 bases and J shed 1 base, with 5 bases lying between them. As DNA, the CDR3 is TGTGCCAGCAGCTTAAGAGAGAACACTGAAGCTTTCTTT. Its protein is CASSLRENTEAFF. The complete variable domain, with remaining parts taken from reference TRBV11-2 and TRBJ1-1, reads EAGVAQSPRYKIIEKRQSVAFWCNPISGHATLYWYQQILGQGPKLLIQFQNNGVVDDSQLPKDRFSAERLKGVDSTLKIQPAKLEDSAVYLCASSLRENTEAFFGQGTRLTVV.

The gene calls are TRBV27 and TRBJ1-5; 7 positions agree with TRBD1. After removal of 8 bases from V and 2 bases from J, the junction contained 6 bases not matched to a gene. Germline lookup yields CDR1 MNHEY and CDR2 SMNVEV (reference sequence). The CDR3 runs 14 residues. In DNA, the CDR3 is TGTGCCAGCGGACACAGGGGTGGCAATCAGCCCCAGCATTTT. The encoded protein is CASGHRGGNQPQHF.

V usage is TRBV9 and J usage is TRBJ1-1, with D possibly matching TRBD1 (6 bases). The CDR3 length is 14 residues. Germline-derived CDR1 and CDR2 are SGDLS and YYNGEE. Deletions cut 0 bases from V and 1 base from J, with 7 bases between. The CDR3, as DNA: TGTGCCAGCAGCGTAGGACAGGAGAACACTGAAGCTTTCTTT. Translation: CASSVGQENTEAFF.

This clone has just a few counts. The chain joins TRBV5-1 to TRBJ1-5; D might be TRBD1 (5 bases). The CDR3 length is 13 residues. Per germline, CDR1 SGHRS and CDR2 YFSETQ. Trimming pared 0 bases from V and 7 bases from J, leaving 8 bases between. The CDR3 DNA follows: TGCGCCAGCAGCTTGGAGTCAGGGCAGCCCCAGCATTTT. Its protein is CASSLESGQPQHF.

This rearrangement joins TRBV19 to TRBJ1-1, with D possibly TRBD1 on 5 matching bases. Germline assignment: CDR1 LNHDA and CDR2 SQIVND (reference sequence). The V gene lost 3 bases and the J gene lost 9 bases, with 17 bases spanning the gap. The CDR3 totals 14 residues. The CDR3 nucleotides are TGTGCCAGTAGTATCGGGGCAGGAGTCGGAAAAGCTTTCTTT. Its translation is CASSIGAGVGKAFF.

The rearrangement links TRBV15 to TRBJ2-5; 12 bases line up with TRBD2. V trimming: 5 bases; J trimming: 5 bases; junction bases outside the gene matches: 6. Germline CDR1 and CDR2: LNHNV and YYDKDF (reference sequence). CDR3 size: 15 residues. Written as DNA, the CDR3 is TGTGCCACCAGCTTGACTAGCGGGGGCCTTGAGACCCAGTACTTC. Protein sequence: CATSLTSGGLETQYF.

V and J are TRBV5-1 and TRBJ2-5; either TRBD1 or TRBD2 may supply D (5 bases each). Trimming left V 0 bases short and J 3 bases short, with 12 bases between. The CDR3 has 15 residues. The germline V gene encodes CDR1 SGHRS and CDR2 YFSETQ. CDR3 coding DNA: TGCGCCAGCAGCTTGGCAGAGGGACGCAAAGAGACCCAGTACTTC. It encodes CASSLAEGRKETQYF.

This rearrangement joins TRBV6-6 to TRBJ2-1, with unresolved D. Germline V CDR1 and CDR2: MNHNY, SVGAGI (reference sequence). V lost 9 bases to trimming and J lost 6 bases, with 15 bases between them. The CDR3 extends over 13 amino acids. In DNA form, the CDR3 reads TGTGCCAGTAAAGAAGGAGTCCGCAATGAGCAGTTCTTC. The encoded protein is CASKEGVRNEQFF.

The genes are TRBV5-1 and TRBJ1-1, with 8 bases lining up with TRBD1. The CDR3 totals 15 residues. V lost 2 bases and J lost 4; bases outside the gene matches: 7. Germline lookup yields CDR1 SGHRS and CDR2 YFSETQ. The CDR3 coding sequence is TGCGCCAGCAGCTTAGGGACAGGCCCTGGCACTGAAGCTTTCTTT. Amino acids: CASSLGTGPGTEAFF.

This chain links TRBV6-5 with TRBJ2-7; 8 nucleotides align to TRBD1. The CDR3 is made up of 15 amino acids. V shed 2 bases and J 6 bases; nucleotides not matched to a gene: 9. Germline V CDR1 and CDR2: MNHEY, SVGAGI. The CDR3 here is CASSYSDRGRLEQYF. The DNA of the CDR3 is TGTGCCAGCAGTTACAGCGACAGGGGCCGGCTCGAGCAGTACTTC.

The chain employs TRBV6-5 and TRBJ2-5; no definite D call. The germline V and J ends were trimmed by 2 bases and 4 bases, with 14 bases remaining between them. There are 15 residues in the CDR3. Germline V gene data show CDR1 as MNHEY and CDR2 as SVGAGI. Here the CDR3 DNA reads TGTGCCAGCAGTTACGACACCTCCGTGGGAGAGACCCAGTACTTC. It is translated as CASSYDTSVGETQYF.

J is TRBJ2-1 and V is TRBV19, with TRBD1 as a possible D gene (6 bases). Per the germline V gene, CDR1 is LNHDA and CDR2 is SQIVND (reference sequence). The V and J ends lost 6 bases and 8 bases respectively, with 23 bases between them. This CDR3 has 16 amino acids. The CDR3 reads CASSRPQGNVGDEQFF. In nucleotides, the CDR3 is TGTGCCAGTAGCCGCCCCCAGGGGAATGTGGGGGATGAGCAGTTCTTC.

This sequence joins TRBV5-4 and TRBJ1-2, with 9 positions matching TRBD1. CDR3 size: 14 residues. V dropped 5 bases and J dropped 2; count of bases not matched to a gene: 4. The germline V gene encodes CDR1 SGHNT and CDR2 YYREEE (reference sequence). CDR3 loop: CASSRDRANYGYTF. CDR3 bases: TGTGCCAGCAGTAGGGACAGGGCCAACTATGGCTACACCTTC.

This sequence joins TRBV28 and TRBJ1-2; 8 nucleotides agree with TRBD1. The CDR3 is 13 residues long. The germline CDR1 and CDR2 sequences are MDHEN and SYDVKM. V was pared by 6 bases and J by 3 bases, with 3 bases of the junction left unmatched. In DNA form, the CDR3 reads TGTGCCAGCAGCGCGGGACAGGACTATGGCTACACCTTC. This encodes CASSAGQDYGYTF.

The chain employs TRBV5-1 and TRBJ2-5; D perhaps matches TRBD2 (6 bases). Germline CDR1 is SGHRS and CDR2 is YFSETQ. The CDR3 totals 13 residues. Trimming removed 4 bases at V and 7 bases at J, with 14 bases between. CDR3 amino acids: CASSREPEGTQYF. DNA of the CDR3: TGCGCCAGCAGCCGGGAACCGGAGGGGACCCAGTACTTC.

This clone was detected a few times. The chain employs TRBV2 and TRBJ1-1; D is unclear. The CDR3 is 13 residues long. V shed 6 bases and J shed 1 base, with 9 bases lying between them. Germline assignment: CDR1 SNHLY and CDR2 FYNNEI. The CDR3 DNA reads TGTGCCAGCAGAACGGACCCGAACACTGAAGCTTTCTTT. Translating it yields CASRTDPNTEAFF.

The chain recombines TRBV7-3 with TRBJ2-3; 9 nucleotides line up with TRBD1. There are 15 residues in the CDR3. CDR1 is SGHTA and CDR2 is FQGTGA in the germline V gene. The J segment lost 4 bases and the V segment lost 5 bases, leaving 7 bases of the junction unmatched. The CDR3 loop reads CASSEQGAHPDTQYF. CDR3 coding DNA: TGTGCCAGCAGCGAACAGGGGGCGCATCCAGATACGCAGTATTTT.

The rearrangement links TRBV11-2 to TRBJ2-3; a weak D match, TRBD1 (6 bases). This CDR3 region has 15 residues. The germline V gene encodes CDR1 SGHAT and CDR2 FQNNGV. Trimming cost V 5 bases and J 6 bases, with 18 bases left between them. DNA of the CDR3: TGTGCCAGCAGCCCCAGGGGCAGGGGTCAGGATACGCAGTATTTT. Translated: CASSPRGRGQDTQYF.